Presented here are 12 T cell receptor beta chains from one specimen sequenced in a study of tumor-infiltrating lymphocytes in primary liver carcinoma. Co-extraction of both nucleic acids (RNA and DNA) used roughly 18-32 mg of unsorted bulk tissue. Synthesis of TCR beta cDNA was carried out from 500 ng total RNA with a constant-region primer. Three rounds of nested multiplex PCR with slightly modified ARM-PCR produced TCR beta libraries. The two initial PCR rounds, around 10 cycles each, used TRBV1-TRBV30 forward and C-beta reverse primers. TCRdb reanalysed the multiplex PCR reads using MiXCR and keeps one entry per CDR3 protein. The table records 120,000 or so distinct CDR3 sequences, about 68% of them present only once. Sequences were obtained from liver tumor tissue from sampling region 1. Subset reported: tumor region T1, superior pole. The receptors come from a woman aged 60-75 years with primary liver carcinoma and hepatitis B virus infection.

Remarks on this clonotype: A much larger clone differs from this one at a single base, so this may be a read error. The V and J genes are TRBV29-1 and TRBJ2-2, with a tentative D call TRBD1 (6 bases). CDR3 length: 13 amino acids. The germline V gene has CDR1 SQVTM and CDR2 ANQGSEA. Deletions cut 3 bases from V and 5 bases from J, with 10 bases between. CDR3 sequence reads: CSVDKQGTGELFF. The CDR3 DNA is TGCAGCGTTGACAAACAGGGAACCGGGGAGCTGTTTTTT.

This clonotype was observed a handful of times. The J gene is TRBJ2-3, the V gene TRBV28, with TRBD2 identical over 9 bases. Germline V gene lookup returns CDR1 MDHEN and CDR2 SYDVKM. This CDR3 comprises 19 residues. V shed 6 bases and J 5 bases; nucleotides not matched to a gene: 21. The CDR3 sequence is CASRYSPTGGRAVGDTQYF. In nucleotides, the CDR3 is TGTGCCAGCAGATACTCCCCAACTGGCGGGAGGGCGGTGGGAGATACGCAGTATTTT.

As concerns this clonotype: At one boundary the junction diverges from the germline segment, which might be a read error. V and J are TRBV11-2 and TRBJ2-1; tentative D call: TRBD1 (6 bases). Germline V gene data show CDR1 as SGHAT and CDR2 as FQNNGV. The CDR3 totals 14 residues. CDR3 region: CVSRQVRMGTEHFF. The CDR3 nucleotides are TGTGTCAGCAGACAGGTTCGGATGGGAACTGAGCACTTCTTC.

J is TRBJ2-3 and V is TRBV12-3 or TRBV12-4, with TRBD2 matching over 11 bases. The CDR3 spans 16 residues. Trimming removed 5 bases from V and 7 bases from J; junction bases left unmatched: 11. Here the CDR3 DNA reads TGTGCCAGCAGTCTTTCCGGAACTAGCGGGAGTCATACGCAGTATTTT. Protein product: CASSLSGTSGSHTQYF.

With regard to this clonotype: One end of the junction varies from germline; a read error may be responsible. The chain employs TRBV5-4 and TRBJ2-7; 8 bases match TRBD2. Germline CDR1 SGHNT, CDR2 YYREEE (reference sequence). The CDR3 extends over 15 amino acids. CDR3 sequence (DNA): TGTGCCAGCAGCTTATACAGCGGGAGCTCCTACGAGCGGTACTTC. It codes for CASSLYSGSSYERYF. Supplemented by reference TRBV5-4 and TRBJ2-7, the full variable domain reads ETGVTQSPTHLIKTRGQQVTLRCSSQSGHNTVSWYQQALGQGPQFIFQYYREEENGRGNFPPRFSGLQFPNYSSELNVNALELDDSALYLCASSLYSGSSYERYFGPGTRLTVT.

This clonotype came up many times. The chain combines TRBV4-2 with TRBJ2-7, with TRBD2 identical over 11 bases. V was pared by 4 bases and J by 4 bases, with 6 bases of the junction left unmatched. This CDR3 has 15 residues. Germline loops: CDR1 LGHNA, CDR2 YNFKEQ. The CDR3 protein is CASSLGLAGGYEQYF. The CDR3, as DNA: TGTGCCAGCAGCCTCGGACTAGCGGGTGGGTACGAGCAGTACTTC.

A remark on this clonotype: Just one base apart from a much larger clone, this may be a read error. V is TRBV6-2 or TRBV6-3 and J is TRBJ2-1; tentative D call: TRBD1 (5 bases). The V gene lost 6 bases and the J gene lost 7 bases, with 16 bases spanning the gap. The CDR3 contains 14 residues. In germline, CDR1 is MNHEY, CDR2 SVGEGT. CDR3 region: CASSRQQGVNEQFF. CDR3 coding DNA: TGTGCCAGCAGCCGCCAGCAGGGTGTTAATGAGCAGTTCTTC.

A remark on this clonotype: This may come from a read error, since a much larger clone is one base off. The V gene is TRBV12-5, the J gene TRBJ2-1; either TRBD1 or TRBD2 may fit D (5 bases each). In germline, CDR1 is LGHNT, CDR2 FRNRAP. The length of the CDR3 is 18 residues. The CDR3 spells CVSGLALWGSGTSDEQFF. In nucleotides, the CDR3 is TGTGTTAGTGGTTTGGCCCTCTGGGGATCCGGGACCTCGGATGAGCAGTTCTTC.

The J gene is TRBJ2-1, the V gene TRBV11-2, with no clear D. Germline-derived CDR1 and CDR2 are SGHAT and FQNNGV. V was trimmed by 3 bases and J by 7 bases, leaving 13 bases between them. The CDR3 has 14 amino acids. CDR3 in amino acids: CASSFLVGYNEQFF. The DNA for the CDR3 is TGTGCCAGCAGCTTCCTAGTGGGGTATAATGAGCAGTTCTTC. Drawing the rest from reference TRBV11-2 and TRBJ2-1, the complete variable domain is EAGVAQSPRYKIIEKRQSVAFWCNPISGHATLYWYQQILGQGPKLLIQFQNNGVVDDSQLPKDRFSAERLKGVDSTLKIQPAKLEDSAVYLCASSFLVGYNEQFFGPGTRLTVL.

In this sample, this clonotype turned up once. The conserved closing phenylalanine or tryptophan is absent in this CDR3, likely reflecting a read error. The chain employs TRBV6-5 and TRBJ2-1; no definite D call. The CDR3 has 15 amino acids. CDR1 is MNHEY, CDR2 SVGAGI, per germline. The ends were cut back, 11 bases at V and 3 bases at J, with 20 bases in the middle. This CDR3 reads CARNPKWIDYNEQFL. DNA for the CDR3: TGTGCCCGCAATCCAAAATGGATAGACTACAATGAGCAGTTCTTA.

Comment on this clonotype: This may come from a read error, since a much larger clone is one base off. The chain employs TRBV4-2 and TRBJ1-4; 7 positions agree with TRBD1. Germline V gives CDR1 LGHNA, CDR2 YNFKEQ. With 2 bases clipped from V and 4 bases from J, the junction kept 10 bases outside the gene matches. The CDR3 is 17 amino acids. The CDR3 sequence is CASSQSAYGTVNEKLFF. The CDR3 coding sequence is TGTGCCAGCAGCCAATCCGCTTACGGGACAGTTAATGAAAAACTGTTTTTT.

The gene calls are TRBV6-5 and TRBJ2-6; D may be TRBD1 or TRBD2 (5 bases each). This CDR3 is 15 amino acids long. V was trimmed by 10 bases and J by 14 bases, leaving 27 bases between them. Per the germline V gene, CDR1 is MNHEY and CDR2 is SVGAGI. Here the CDR3 reads CATNLGVSGADLLTF. As DNA, the CDR3 is TGTGCCACTAACCTCGGGGTTTCTGGGGCCGACCTCCTGACTTTC.